A single sample is the source of the 3 T cell receptor beta chains below, sequenced in a study of CD8 T cells in ankylosing spondylitis. TCRdb passed the 5' RACE reads through MiXCR, listing each CDR3 protein once. This table holds under 35,000 distinct CDR3 sequences, 7.2% found once. Sequenced material: blood, either unsorted or a sorted T cell fraction (not recorded which). The source of these receptors is a male donor with ankylosing spondylitis or in good health (not recorded which).

Many counts were recorded for this clonotype. The rearrangement uses TRBV3-1 and TRBJ2-1, with a possible D match to TRBD1 (5 bases). The CDR3 is 11 residues long. Germline V gene lookup returns CDR1 LGHDT and CDR2 YNNKEL (reference sequence). The V end lost 6 bases, the J end lost 11 bases, and 11 bases lay between the germline ends. CDR3 in amino acids: CASRGVEKQFF. DNA of the CDR3: TGTGCCAGCAGAGGGGTGGAAAAGCAGTTCTTC.

This clonotype was counted ten times or more. The chain uses TRBV29-1 and TRBJ1-4; D uncertain. The CDR3 is 14 amino acids. Trimming left V 4 bases short and J 7 bases short, with 16 bases between. Germline V gene sequence: CDR1 SQVTM, CDR2 ANQGSEA. The CDR3 DNA is TGCAGCGTTGGGTCCGGGCCTCGAAGTGAAAAACTGTTTTTT. Translating it yields CSVGSGPRSEKLFF.

This clonotype was seen many times. V usage is TRBV5-1 and J usage is TRBJ1-6; a weak D match, TRBD1 (5 bases). The CDR3 has 15 amino acids. CDR1 is SGHRS, CDR2 YFSETQ, per germline. Trimming stripped 0 bases from V and 11 bases from J, with 15 bases between. The CDR3 bases are TGCGCCAGCAGCTTGGCTGGGCAGGGAAGGGCACCCCTCCACTTT. It is translated as CASSLAGQGRAPLHF.